This T cell receptor beta chain is from a study of blood T cell repertoires in COVID-19. TCRdb's table, derived via immunoSEQ multiplex PCR, lists solely in-frame clones and lacks some. The sample shows some 200,000 clones, around four fifths of them seen only once. V was pared by 0 bases and J by 4 bases, with 15 bases between. Per the germline V gene, CDR1 is MNHEY and CDR2 is SVGAGI. The CDR3 totals 16 residues. The chain carries TRBV6-5 and TRBJ2-5, with D perhaps TRBD1 (6 bases). The TCR comes from a woman in her fifties or sixties who had recovered from COVID-19. Sequences were obtained from peripheral blood. The CDR3 here is CASSYSFRGRGETQYF. The CDR3 DNA is TGTGCCAGCAGTTACTCGTTCAGGGGTAGAGGAGAGACCCAGTACTTC.